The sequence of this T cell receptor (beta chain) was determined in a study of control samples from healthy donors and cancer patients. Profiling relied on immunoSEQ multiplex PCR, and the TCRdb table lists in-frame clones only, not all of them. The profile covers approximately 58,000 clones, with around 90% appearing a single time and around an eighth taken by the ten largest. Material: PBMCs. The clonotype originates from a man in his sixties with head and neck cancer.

The CDR3, as DNA: TGTGCCAGCTCACCAACGGAGAATGGGGGCCGGGGAGCTGAAGCTTTCTTT. This encodes CASSPTENGGRGAEAFF. The chain couples TRBV18 to TRBJ1-1, with D perhaps matching TRBD1 (6 bases). The length of the CDR3 is 17 residues. V was trimmed by 2 bases and J by 6 bases, leaving 22 bases between them. Germline values: CDR1 KGHSH, CDR2 LQKENI.